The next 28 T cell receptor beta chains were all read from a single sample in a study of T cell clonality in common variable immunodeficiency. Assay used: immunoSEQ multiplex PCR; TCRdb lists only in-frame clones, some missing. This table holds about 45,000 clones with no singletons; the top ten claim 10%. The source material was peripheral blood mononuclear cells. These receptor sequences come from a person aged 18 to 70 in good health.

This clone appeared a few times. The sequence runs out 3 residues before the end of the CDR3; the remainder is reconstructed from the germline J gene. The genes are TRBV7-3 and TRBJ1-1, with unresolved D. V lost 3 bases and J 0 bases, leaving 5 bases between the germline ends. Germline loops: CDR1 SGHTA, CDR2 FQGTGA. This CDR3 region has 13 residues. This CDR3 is CASSFTVNTEAFF. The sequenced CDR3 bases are TGTGCCAGCAGCTTTACGGTGAACACTGAA.

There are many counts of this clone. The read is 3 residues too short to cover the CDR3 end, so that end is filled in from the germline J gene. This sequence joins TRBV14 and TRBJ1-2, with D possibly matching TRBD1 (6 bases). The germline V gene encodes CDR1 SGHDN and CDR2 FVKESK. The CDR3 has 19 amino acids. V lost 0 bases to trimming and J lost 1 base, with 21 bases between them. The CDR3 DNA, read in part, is TGTGCCAGCAGCCAAGAGGGACACCTAAACCCAAGCCGTAACTATGGC. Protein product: CASSQEGHLNPSRNYG. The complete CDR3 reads CASSQEGHLNPSRNYGYTF.

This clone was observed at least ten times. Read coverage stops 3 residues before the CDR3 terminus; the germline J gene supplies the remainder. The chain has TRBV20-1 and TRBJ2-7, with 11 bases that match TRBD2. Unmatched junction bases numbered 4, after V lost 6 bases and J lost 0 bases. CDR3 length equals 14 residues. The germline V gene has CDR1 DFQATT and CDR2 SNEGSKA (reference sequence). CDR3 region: CSAEGTSGSYEQYF. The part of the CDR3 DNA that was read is TGCAGTGCAGAGGGGACTAGCGGCTCCTACGAG.

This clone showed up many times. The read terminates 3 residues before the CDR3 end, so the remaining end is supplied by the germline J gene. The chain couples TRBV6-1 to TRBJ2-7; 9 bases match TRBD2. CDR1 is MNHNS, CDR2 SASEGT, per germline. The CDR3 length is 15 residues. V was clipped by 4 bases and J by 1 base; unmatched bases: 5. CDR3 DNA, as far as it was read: TGTGCCAGCAGTGTATTAGCGGGAGATTCCTACGAG. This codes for CASSVLAGDSYE. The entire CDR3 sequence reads CASSVLAGDSYEQYF.

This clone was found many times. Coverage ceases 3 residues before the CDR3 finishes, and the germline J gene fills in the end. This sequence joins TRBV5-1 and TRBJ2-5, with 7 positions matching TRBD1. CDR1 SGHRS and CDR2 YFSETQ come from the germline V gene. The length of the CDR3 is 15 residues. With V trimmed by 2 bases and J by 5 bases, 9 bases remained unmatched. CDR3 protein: CASSFPTGLSETQYF. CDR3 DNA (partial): TGCGCCAGCAGCTTTCCGACAGGGCTTAGTGAGACC.

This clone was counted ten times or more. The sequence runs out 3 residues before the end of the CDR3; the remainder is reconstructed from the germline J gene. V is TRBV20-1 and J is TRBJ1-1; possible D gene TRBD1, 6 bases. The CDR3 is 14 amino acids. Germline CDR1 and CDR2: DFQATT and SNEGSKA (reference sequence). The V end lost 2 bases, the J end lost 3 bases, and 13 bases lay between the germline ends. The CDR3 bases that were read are TGCAGTGCTAGACGGTCGGGACAAGACACTGAA. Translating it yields CSARRSGQDTE. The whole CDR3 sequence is CSARRSGQDTEAFF.

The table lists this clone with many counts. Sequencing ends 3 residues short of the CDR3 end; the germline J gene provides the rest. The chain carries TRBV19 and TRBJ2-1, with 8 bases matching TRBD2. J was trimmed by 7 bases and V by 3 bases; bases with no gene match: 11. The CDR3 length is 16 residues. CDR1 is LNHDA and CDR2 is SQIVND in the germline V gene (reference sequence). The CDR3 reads CASSIPSGLSGNEQFF. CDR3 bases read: TGTGCCAGTAGTATTCCTAGCGGGCTATCGGGGAATGAG.

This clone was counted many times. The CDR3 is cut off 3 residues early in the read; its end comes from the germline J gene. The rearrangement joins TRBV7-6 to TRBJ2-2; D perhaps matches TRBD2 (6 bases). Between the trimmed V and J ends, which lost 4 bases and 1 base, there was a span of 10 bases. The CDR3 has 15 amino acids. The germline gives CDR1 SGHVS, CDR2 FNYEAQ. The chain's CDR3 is CASSSGLLNTGELFF. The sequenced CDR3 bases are TGTGCCAGCAGCTCGGGACTGCTGAACACCGGGGAG. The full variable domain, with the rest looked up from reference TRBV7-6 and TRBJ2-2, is GAGVSQSPRYKVTKRGQDVALRCDPISGHVSLYWYRQALGQGPEFLTYFNYEAQQDKSGLPNDRFSAERPEGSISTLTIQRTEQRDSAMYRCASSSGLLNTGELFFGEGSRLTVL.

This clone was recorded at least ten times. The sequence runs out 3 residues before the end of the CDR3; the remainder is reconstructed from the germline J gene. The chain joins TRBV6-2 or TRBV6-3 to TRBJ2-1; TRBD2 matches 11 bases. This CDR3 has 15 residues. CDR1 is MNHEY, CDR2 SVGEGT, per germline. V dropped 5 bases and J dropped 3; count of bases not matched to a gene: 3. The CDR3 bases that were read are TGTGCCAGCAGTCCAACTAGCGGGGGCTACAATGAG. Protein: CASSPTSGGYNE. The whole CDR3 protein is CASSPTSGGYNEQFF.

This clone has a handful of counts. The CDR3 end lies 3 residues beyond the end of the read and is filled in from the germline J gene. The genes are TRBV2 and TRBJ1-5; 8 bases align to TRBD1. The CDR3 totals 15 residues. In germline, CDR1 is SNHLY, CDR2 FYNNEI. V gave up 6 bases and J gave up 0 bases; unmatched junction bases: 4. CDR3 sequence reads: CASSPDRVSNQPQHF. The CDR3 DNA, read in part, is TGTGCCAGCAGCCCGGACAGGGTTAGCAATCAGCCC.

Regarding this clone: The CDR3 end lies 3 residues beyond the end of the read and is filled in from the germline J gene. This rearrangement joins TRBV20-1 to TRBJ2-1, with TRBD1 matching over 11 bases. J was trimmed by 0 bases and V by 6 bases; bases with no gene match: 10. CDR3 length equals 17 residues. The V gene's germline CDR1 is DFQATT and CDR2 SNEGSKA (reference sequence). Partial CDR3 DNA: TGCAGTGCCTCGGGACAGGGGGTGGGAGGCTCCTACAATGAG. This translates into CSASGQGVGGSYNE. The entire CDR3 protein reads CSASGQGVGGSYNEQFF.

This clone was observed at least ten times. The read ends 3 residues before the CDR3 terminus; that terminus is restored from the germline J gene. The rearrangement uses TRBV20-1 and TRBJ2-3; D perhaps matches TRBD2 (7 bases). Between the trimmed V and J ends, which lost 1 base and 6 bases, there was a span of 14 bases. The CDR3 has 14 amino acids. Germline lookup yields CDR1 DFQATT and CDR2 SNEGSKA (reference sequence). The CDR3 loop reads CSARGGGAGDTQYF. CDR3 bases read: TGCAGTGCTAGAGGTGGGGGGGCCGGGGATACG.

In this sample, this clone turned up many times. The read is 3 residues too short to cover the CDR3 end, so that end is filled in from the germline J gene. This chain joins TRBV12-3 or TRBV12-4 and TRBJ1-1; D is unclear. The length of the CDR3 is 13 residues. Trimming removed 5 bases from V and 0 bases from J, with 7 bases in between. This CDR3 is CASSGQVNTEAFF. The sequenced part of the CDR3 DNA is TGTGCCAGCAGTGGGCAGGTGAACACTGAA.

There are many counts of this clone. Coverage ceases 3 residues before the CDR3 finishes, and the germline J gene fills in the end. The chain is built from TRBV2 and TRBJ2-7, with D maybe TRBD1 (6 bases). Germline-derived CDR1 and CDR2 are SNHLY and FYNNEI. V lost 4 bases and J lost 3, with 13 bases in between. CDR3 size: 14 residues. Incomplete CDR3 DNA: TGTGCCAGCAGTGTAACAGGGTTGGGCTACGAG. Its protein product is CASSVTGLGYE. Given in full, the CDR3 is CASSVTGLGYEQYF.

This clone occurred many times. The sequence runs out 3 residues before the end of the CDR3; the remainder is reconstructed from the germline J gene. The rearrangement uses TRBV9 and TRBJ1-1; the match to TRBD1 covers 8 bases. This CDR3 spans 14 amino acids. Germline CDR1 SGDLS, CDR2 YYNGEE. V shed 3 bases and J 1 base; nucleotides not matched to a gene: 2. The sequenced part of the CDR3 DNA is TGTGCCAGCAGCGCTACAGGGGGGAACACTGAA. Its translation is CASSATGGNTE. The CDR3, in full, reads CASSATGGNTEAFF.

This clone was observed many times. The sequenced part of the CDR3 DNA is TGTGCCAGCAGCTGGATGACAGGGGTCGAGAGA. Translated, it gives CASSWMTGVER. The CDR3 reads in full as CASSWMTGVERAFF. J is TRBJ1-1 and V is TRBV7-2, with 8 bases fitting TRBD1. The missing CDR3 end, 3 residues past where the read stops, is filled in from the germline J gene. This CDR3 is 14 amino acids long. CDR1 and CDR2 (germline): SGHTA, FQGNSA.

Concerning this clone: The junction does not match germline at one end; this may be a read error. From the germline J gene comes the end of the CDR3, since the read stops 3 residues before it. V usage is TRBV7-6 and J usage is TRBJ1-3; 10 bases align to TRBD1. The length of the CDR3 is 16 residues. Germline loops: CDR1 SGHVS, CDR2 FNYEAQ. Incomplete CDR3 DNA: TGTGCCAGCAGCTTAGTATCTTGGACAGGGGGAAGCACC. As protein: CASSLVSWTGGST. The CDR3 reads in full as CASSLVSWTGGSTIYF.

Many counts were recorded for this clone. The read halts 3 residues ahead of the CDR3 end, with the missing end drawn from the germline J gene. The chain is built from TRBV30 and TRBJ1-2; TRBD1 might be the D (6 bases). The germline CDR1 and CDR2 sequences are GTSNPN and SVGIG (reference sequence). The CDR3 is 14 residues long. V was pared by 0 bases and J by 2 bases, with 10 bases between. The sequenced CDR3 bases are TGTGCCTGGAGTGTACTGAGGGGGAACTATGGC. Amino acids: CAWSVLRGNYG. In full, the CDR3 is CAWSVLRGNYGYTF.

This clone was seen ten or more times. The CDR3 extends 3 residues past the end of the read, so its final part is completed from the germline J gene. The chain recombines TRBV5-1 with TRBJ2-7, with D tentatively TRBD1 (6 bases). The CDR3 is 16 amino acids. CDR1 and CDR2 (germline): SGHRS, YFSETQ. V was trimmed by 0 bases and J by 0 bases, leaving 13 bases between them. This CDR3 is CASSLGEQGLSYEQYF. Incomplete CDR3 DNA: TGCGCCAGCAGCTTGGGGGAGCAGGGGCTCTCCTACGAG. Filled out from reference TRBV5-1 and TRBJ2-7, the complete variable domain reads KAGVTQTPRYLIKTRGQQVTLSCSPISGHRSVSWYQQTPGQGLQFLFEYFSETQRNKGNFPGRFSGRQFSNSRSEMNVSTLELGDSALYLCASSLGEQGLSYEQYFGPGTRLTVT.

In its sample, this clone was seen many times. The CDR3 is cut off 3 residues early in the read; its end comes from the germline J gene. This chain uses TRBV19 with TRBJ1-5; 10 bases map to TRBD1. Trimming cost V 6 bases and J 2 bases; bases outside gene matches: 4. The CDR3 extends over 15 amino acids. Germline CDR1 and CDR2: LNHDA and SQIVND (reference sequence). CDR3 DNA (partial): TGTGCCAGTAGCCTGACAGGGGGCGGCAATCAGCCC. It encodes CASSLTGGGNQP. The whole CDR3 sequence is CASSLTGGGNQPQHF.

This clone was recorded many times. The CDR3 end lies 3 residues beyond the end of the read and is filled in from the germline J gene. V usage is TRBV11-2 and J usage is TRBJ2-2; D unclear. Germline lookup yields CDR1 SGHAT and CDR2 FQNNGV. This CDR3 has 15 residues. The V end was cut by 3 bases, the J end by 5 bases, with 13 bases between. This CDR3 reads CASSFGAYETGELFF. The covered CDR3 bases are TGTGCCAGCAGCTTTGGAGCGTACGAAACCGGGGAG.

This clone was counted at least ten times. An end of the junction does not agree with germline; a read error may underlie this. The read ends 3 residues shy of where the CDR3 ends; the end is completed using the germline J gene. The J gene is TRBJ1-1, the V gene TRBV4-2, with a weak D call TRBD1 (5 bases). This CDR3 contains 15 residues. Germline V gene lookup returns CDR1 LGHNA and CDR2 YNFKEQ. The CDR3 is CASSQGFGQNTEAFF. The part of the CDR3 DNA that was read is TGCGCCAGCAGCCAAGGATTTGGACAGAACACTGAA.

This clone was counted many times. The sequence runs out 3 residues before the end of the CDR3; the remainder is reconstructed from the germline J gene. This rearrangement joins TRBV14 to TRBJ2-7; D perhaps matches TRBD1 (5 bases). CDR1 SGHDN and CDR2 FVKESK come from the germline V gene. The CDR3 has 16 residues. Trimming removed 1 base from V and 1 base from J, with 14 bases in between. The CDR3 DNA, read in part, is TGTGCCAGCAGCCAAGTCTGCAGGGATGGATCCTACGAG. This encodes CASSQVCRDGSYE. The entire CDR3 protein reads CASSQVCRDGSYEQYF.

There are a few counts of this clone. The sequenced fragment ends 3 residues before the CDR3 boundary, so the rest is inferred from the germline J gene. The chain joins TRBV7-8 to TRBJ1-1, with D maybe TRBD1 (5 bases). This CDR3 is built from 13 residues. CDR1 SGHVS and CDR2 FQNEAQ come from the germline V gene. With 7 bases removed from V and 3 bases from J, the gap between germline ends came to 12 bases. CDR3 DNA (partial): TGTGCCAGCAATGGGGGGGGGTACACTGAA. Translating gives CASNGGGYTE. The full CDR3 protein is CASNGGGYTEAFF. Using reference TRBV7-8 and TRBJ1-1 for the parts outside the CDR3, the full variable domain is GAGVSQSPRYKVAKRGQDVALRCDPISGHVSLFWYQQALGQGPEFLTYFQNEAQLDKSGLPSDRFFAERPEGSVSTLKIQRTQQEDSAVYLCASNGGGYTEAFFGQGTRLTVV.

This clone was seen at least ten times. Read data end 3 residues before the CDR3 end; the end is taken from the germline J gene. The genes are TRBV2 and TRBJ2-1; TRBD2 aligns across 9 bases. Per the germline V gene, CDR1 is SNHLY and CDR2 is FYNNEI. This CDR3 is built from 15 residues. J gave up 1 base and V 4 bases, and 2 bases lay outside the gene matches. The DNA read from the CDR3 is TGTGCCAGCAGTGGGCTAGCGGGGTCCTACAATGAG. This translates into CASSGLAGSYNE. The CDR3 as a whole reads CASSGLAGSYNEQFF. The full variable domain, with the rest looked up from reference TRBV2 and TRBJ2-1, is EPEVTQTPSHQVTQMGQEVILRCVPISNHLYFYWYRQILGQKVEFLVSFYNNEISEKSEIFDDQFSVERPDGSNFTLKIRSTKLEDSAMYFCASSGLAGSYNEQFFGPGTRLTVL.

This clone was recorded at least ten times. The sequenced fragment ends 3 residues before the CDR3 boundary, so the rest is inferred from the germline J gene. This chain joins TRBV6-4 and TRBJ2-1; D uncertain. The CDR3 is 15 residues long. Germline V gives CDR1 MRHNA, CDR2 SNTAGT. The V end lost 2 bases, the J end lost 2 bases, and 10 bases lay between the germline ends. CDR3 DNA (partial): TGTGCCAGCAGTGACGAGGCAGGAACCTACAATGAG. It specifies CASSDEAGTYNE. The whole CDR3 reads CASSDEAGTYNEQFF.

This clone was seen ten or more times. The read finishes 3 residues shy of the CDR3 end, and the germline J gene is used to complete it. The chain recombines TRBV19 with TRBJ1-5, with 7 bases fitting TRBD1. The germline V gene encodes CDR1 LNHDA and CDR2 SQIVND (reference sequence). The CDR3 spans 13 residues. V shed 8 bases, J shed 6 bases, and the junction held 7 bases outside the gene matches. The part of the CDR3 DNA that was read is TGTGCCAGTGGAGTAGGGGGCGTTCAGCCC. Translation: CASGVGGVQP. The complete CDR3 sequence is CASGVGGVQPQHF.

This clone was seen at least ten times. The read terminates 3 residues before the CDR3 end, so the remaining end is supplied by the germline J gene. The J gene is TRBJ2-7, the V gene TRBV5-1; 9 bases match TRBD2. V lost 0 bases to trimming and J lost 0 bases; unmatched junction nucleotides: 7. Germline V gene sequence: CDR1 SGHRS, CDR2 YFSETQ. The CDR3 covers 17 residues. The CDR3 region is CASSLVLAGSSSYEQYF. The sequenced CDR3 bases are TGCGCCAGCAGCTTGGTCCTAGCGGGGTCTAGCTCCTACGAG.